One sample yielded the 17 T cell receptor beta chains listed below, sequenced in a study of blood T cell repertoires in COVID-19. Produced via immunoSEQ multiplex PCR; TCRdb's table is partial and in-frame only. The sample records nearly 80,000 clones, about nine tenths being singletons. The source material was peripheral blood. The receptor source for this set is a woman at least 80 years old with acute or convalescent COVID-19.

CDR3 DNA sequence: TGTGCCAGCTCACCATTGACTAGCGACCCCTACGAGCAGTACTTC. Amino acid sequence: CASSPLTSDPYEQYF. The J gene is TRBJ2-7, the V gene TRBV18; TRBD2 matches at 8 bases. CDR3 length: 15 residues. The germline V gene has CDR1 KGHSH and CDR2 LQKENI. V shed 2 bases and J 2 bases; nucleotides not matched to a gene: 5.

V gene TRBV19 combines with J gene TRBJ2-3, with D possibly being TRBD1 (6 bases). The germline V and J ends were trimmed by 8 bases and 5 bases, with 17 bases remaining between them. CDR1 LNHDA and CDR2 SQIVND come from the germline V gene (reference sequence). This CDR3 is built from 14 residues. The CDR3 reads CASLLGQCKDTQYF. DNA for the CDR3: TGTGCCAGTCTCCTCGGACAGTGTAAAGATACGCAGTATTTT.

The rearrangement links TRBV5-4 to TRBJ2-5; D remains unclear. Per the germline V gene, CDR1 is SGHNT and CDR2 is YYREEE (reference sequence). Between the trimmed V and J ends, which lost 1 base and 0 bases, there was a span of 7 bases. CDR3 length equals 14 residues. The CDR3 DNA reads TGTGCCAGCAGCTTGAGTCAGAACCAAGAGACCCAGTACTTC. This codes for CASSLSQNQETQYF.

The chain has TRBV7-6 and TRBJ2-7; 9 bases are shared with TRBD1. V lost 8 bases and J lost 6; bases outside the gene matches: 5. This CDR3 comprises 12 residues. Germline V gene lookup returns CDR1 SGHVS and CDR2 FNYEAQ. The CDR3 loop reads CASGGTGFEQYF. The CDR3 region has the DNA TGTGCCAGCGGGGGGACAGGGTTCGAGCAGTACTTC.

This clone was counted ten times or more. The V gene is TRBV29-1, the J gene TRBJ1-1; TRBD1 might be the D (5 bases). V shed 8 bases and J shed 4 bases, with 11 bases lying between them. The CDR3 totals 11 residues. Per germline, CDR1 SQVTM and CDR2 ANQGSEA. As DNA, the CDR3 is TGCAGCACCTGGGGCGGCACTGAAGCTTTCTTT. Its protein product is CSTWGGTEAFF.

The chain recombines TRBV19 with TRBJ1-5, with 9 bases matching TRBD1. Germline assignment: CDR1 LNHDA and CDR2 SQIVND (reference sequence). CDR3 length equals 15 residues. V dropped 4 bases and J dropped 6; count of bases not matched to a gene: 7. CDR3 region: CASSRTGTGSQPQHF. The CDR3 DNA reads as TGTGCCAGTAGTAGGACAGGGACAGGGAGTCAGCCCCAGCATTTT. Full variable domain (missing parts from reference TRBV19 and TRBJ1-5): DGGITQSPKYLFRKEGQNVTLSCEQNLNHDAMYWYRQDPGQGLRLIYYSQIVNDFQKGDIAEGYSVSREKKESFPLTVTSAQKNPTAFYLCASSRTGTGSQPQHFGDGTRLSIL.

The chain joins TRBV24-1 to TRBJ1-2; 8 bases fit TRBD1. V lost 3 bases, J lost 8 bases, and 10 bases stayed unmatched. The CDR3 is 15 amino acids. The germline V gene has CDR1 KGHDR and CDR2 SFDVKD. CDR3 in DNA: TGTGCCACCAGTGATCCCAGGGGGCGCGGCGGAGGCTACACCTTC. Protein sequence: CATSDPRGRGGGYTF.

The rearrangement links TRBV4-2 to TRBJ1-5, with D unresolved. CDR3 length: 16 residues. Between the trimmed V and J ends, which lost 4 bases and 6 bases, there was a span of 19 bases. Germline V gives CDR1 LGHNA, CDR2 YNFKEQ. CDR3 residues: CASSPGRPGEGQPQHF. CDR3 sequence (DNA): TGTGCCAGCAGCCCAGGCCGCCCCGGTGAAGGTCAGCCCCAGCATTTT.

V is TRBV6-2 or TRBV6-3 and J is TRBJ2-7; 8 nucleotides align to TRBD1. The CDR3 consists of 14 residues. Germline V gene sequence: CDR1 MNHEY, CDR2 SVGEGT. V shed 5 bases, J shed 0 bases, and the junction held 3 bases outside the gene matches. The DNA of the CDR3 is TGTGCCAGCAGTCAGGACAGGGTCTCCTACGAGCAGTACTTC. This encodes CASSQDRVSYEQYF.

This chain connects TRBV2 to TRBJ1-4, with D perhaps TRBD1 (5 bases). This CDR3 is 15 amino acids long. Looked up from germline, CDR1 is SNHLY and CDR2 is FYNNEI. The V end was cut by 3 bases, the J end by 4 bases, with 12 bases between. The CDR3 reads CASSEGLAINEKLFF. The CDR3 region has the DNA TGTGCCAGCAGTGAGGGGCTCGCTATTAATGAAAAACTGTTTTTT. The full variable domain, completed using reference TRBV2 and TRBJ1-4, is EPEVTQTPSHQVTQMGQEVILRCVPISNHLYFYWYRQILGQKVEFLVSFYNNEISEKSEIFDDQFSVERPDGSNFTLKIRSTKLEDSAMYFCASSEGLAINEKLFFGSGTQLSVL.

The V call is TRBV7-6, the J call TRBJ2-2, with D tentatively TRBD2 (5 bases). The V gene lost 5 bases and the J gene lost 7 bases, with 17 bases spanning the gap. The CDR3 has 15 amino acids. The V gene's germline CDR1 is SGHVS and CDR2 FNYEAQ. This CDR3 is CASSLSYGGGGELFF. CDR3 bases: TGTGCCAGCAGCCTTTCCTATGGAGGAGGCGGGGAGCTGTTTTTT.

Remarks on this clone: Other nucleotide sequences in the sample specify the same CDR3. The chain couples TRBV27 to TRBJ1-5; D remains unclear. The CDR3 covers 13 residues. With 3 bases removed from V and 2 bases from J, the gap between germline ends came to 5 bases. Germline CDR1 is MNHEY and CDR2 is SMNVEV (reference sequence). CDR3 sequence reads: CASSFSGNQPQHF. For the CDR3, the DNA is TGTGCCAGCAGTTTTTCTGGCAATCAGCCCCAGCATTTT.

This rearrangement joins TRBV27 to TRBJ1-6; 7 bases match TRBD1. V dropped 6 bases and J dropped 10; count of bases not matched to a gene: 6. CDR1 and CDR2 from the germline V gene are MNHEY and SMNVEV (reference sequence). The CDR3 is 13 amino acids. CDR3 sequence (DNA): TGTGCCAGCAGCGACAGGGAGAGGTCACCCCTCCACTTT. Protein sequence: CASSDRERSPLHF.

The rearrangement joins TRBV2 to TRBJ2-1; D ambiguous. Germline-derived CDR1 and CDR2 are SNHLY and FYNNEI. The V end was cut by 8 bases, the J end by 1 base, with 12 bases between. The CDR3 has 14 amino acids. The CDR3 loop is CASFDKLSYNEQFF. The CDR3 DNA reads TGTGCCAGCTTTGACAAATTGTCCTACAATGAGCAGTTCTTC.

The chain is built from TRBV6-6 and TRBJ1-2, with 10 nucleotides matching TRBD1. This CDR3 region has 16 residues. CDR1 is MNHNY and CDR2 is SVGAGI in the germline V gene (reference sequence). The V gene end was trimmed by 6 bases and the J gene end by 2 bases; junction bases not matched to a gene: 9. CDR3 sequence (DNA): TGTGCCAGCAGCCTACTAGGACAGGGGGGGAACTATGGCTACACCTTC. This codes for CASSLLGQGGNYGYTF.

The chain employs TRBV18 and TRBJ2-7, with 9 positions matching TRBD1. CDR3 length: 15 amino acids. Trimming removed 1 base from V and 4 bases from J; junction bases left unmatched: 5. Germline V lookup: CDR1 KGHSH, CDR2 LQKENI. DNA for the CDR3: TGTGCCAGCTCACCACAATGGACAGGGGCGTACGAGCAGTACTTC. Translating gives CASSPQWTGAYEQYF.

The rearrangement joins TRBV29-1 to TRBJ2-1, with 11 nucleotides matching TRBD2. Germline CDR1 reads SQVTM; CDR2 reads ANQGSEA. There are 15 residues in the CDR3. The trim removed 6 bases at V and 4 bases at J, leaving 8 bases unmatched. The CDR3, as DNA: TGCAGCGTGAAATTCCGACTAGCGGGATACAATGAGCAGTTCTTC. Translating it yields CSVKFRLAGYNEQFF.